This is a list of T cell receptor beta chains from one sample in a study of tumor-infiltrating lymphocytes in primary liver carcinoma. TCRdb re-analysed the multiplex PCR reads in MiXCR, keeping a single row per CDR3 protein. Altogether approximately 80,000 distinct CDR3 sequences are present, approximately 69% being singletons, with the ten largest covering approximately 26%. The sequenced material came from tumor-adjacent normal liver tissue. The origin of the receptors is a middle-aged man with primary liver carcinoma and hepatitis B virus infection. Each CDR3 is given with its conserved first and last residue. A D gene is named only where the DNA matches it firmly. Only part of the rows carry a size: once, few, many, or a class if the clone is expanded.

>many|TRBJ2-5|TRBD1|TRBV5-1
CASSSSTGEETQYF
TGCGCCAGCAGCTCCTCGACAGGGGAAGAGACCCAGTACTTC
>medium-sized|TRBJ2-5|-|TRBV11-2
CASSSPQAPPPETQYF
TGTGCCAGCAGCTCCCCCCAGGCTCCGCCCCCAGAAACCCAGTACTTC
>-|TRBJ2-5|TRBD2|TRBV11-2
CATSLDPWSSGRGETQYF
TGTGCCACCAGCTTGGATCCCTGGTCTAGCGGGAGAGGAGAGACCCAGTACTTC
>-|TRBJ1-5|-|TRBV6-1
CASGDLPAQHF
TGTGCCAGCGGTGATTTGCCAGCCCAGCATTTT
>-|TRBJ2-2|-|TRBV11-2
CASSTAPSNIGELFF
TGTGCCAGTAGCACAGCCCCGTCAAACATCGGGGAGCTGTTTTTT
>few|TRBJ2-7|-|TRBV12-3/TRBV12-4
CASSSSYEQHF
TGTGCCAGCAGTTCTTCCTACGAGCAGCACTTC
>-|TRBJ1-1|-|TRBV19
CASSLRPNSLEAFF
TGTGCCAGTAGTCTACGGCCGAATTCCCTGGAAGCTTTCTTT
>few|TRBJ2-3|TRBD1|TRBV28
CASSLRTGWIDTQYF
TGTGCCAGCAGTTTACGGACAGGGTGGATTGATACGCAGTATTTT
>-|TRBJ2-1|-|TRBV29-1
CSVDVAGLYNEQFF
TGCAGCGTTGATGTCGCGGGCCTCTACAATGAGCAGTTCTTC
>once|TRBJ1-3|-|TRBV29-1
CSVGWGTVMNTICF
-
>-|TRBJ2-2|-|TRBV24-1
CATSDSLRLTEPNTGELFF
TGTGCCACCAGTGATTCTCTCAGACTAACGGAGCCGAACACTGGGGAGCTGTTTTTT
>-|TRBJ1-1|-|TRBV29-1
CSVAWGWGMNTETFF
TGCAGCGTTGCATGGGGCTGGGGGATGAACACTGAAACTTTCTTT
>-|TRBJ1-6|-|TRBV7-9
CVSSSGSSNSPLHF
TGTGTCAGCAGCTCCGGGTCTTCTAATTCACCCCTCCACTTT
>few|TRBJ2-7|-|TRBV12-3/TRBV12-4
CASSRGTRGSYEQYF
TGTGCCAGCAGTCGGGGGACACGGGGCTCCTATGAGCAGTACTTC
>-|TRBJ2-1|-|TRBV5-1
CASSLDADSGRSYNERFF
TGCGCCAGCAGCTTGGATGCGGATAGCGGTCGTTCCTACAATGAGCGGTTCTTC
>-|TRBJ1-1|TRBD1|TRBV29-1
CIDRQGTETFF
TGCATCGACCGACAGGGCACTGAAACTTTCTTT
>-|TRBJ2-3|-|TRBV4-1
CASSQDGADTQYF
TGCGCCAGCAGCCAAGATGGGGCAGATACGCAGTATTTT
>-|TRBJ2-5|-|TRBV20-1
CSSRPAREVVETQYF
TGCAGTTCTAGACCCGCGCGGGAAGTTGTTGAGACCCAGTACTTC
>-|TRBJ2-4|TRBD2|TRBV19
CTSSIEGQGTSGHRAENIQYF
TGTACCAGTAGTATTGAGGGCCAGGGAACTAGCGGACATAGAGCCGAAAACATTCAGTACTTC
>-|TRBJ2-5|-|TRBV11-2
CPSRSRDSARQETQYF
TGTCCCAGCAGATCCCGGGACTCGGCCCGCCAAGAGACCCAGTACTTC
>-|TRBJ1-5|TRBD1|TRBV6-2/TRBV6-3
CASSYSPRGAVTRPQHF
TGTGCCAGCAGTTACAGCCCCAGGGGGGCAGTAACTCGGCCCCAGCATTTT
>-|TRBJ2-1|TRBD1|TRBV6-5
CANSYSAGGPINEQFF
TGTGCCAACAGTTACTCGGCAGGGGGTCCGATAAATGAGCAGTTCTTC
>-|TRBJ2-1|-|TRBV12-3/TRBV12-4
CDSSPQGRRNEQFF
TGTGACAGTAGTCCCCAGGGGCGGCGGAATGAGCAGTTTTTC
>many|TRBJ2-1|-|TRBV30
CAWSIADEQFF
TGTGCCTGGAGTATCGCCGATGAGCAGTTCTTC
>-|TRBJ1-4|-|TRBV9
CASSVDGHQREKLYF
TGTGCCAGCAGCGTTGATGGACATCAAAGGGAAAAACTGTATTTT
>-|TRBJ1-3|TRBD1|TRBV4-3
CTSSQDRGNTIYF
TGCACTAGCAGCCAGGACAGGGGAAACACCATATATTTT
>once|TRBJ2-7|-|TRBV11-2
CASSSNRNSYVQYF
TGCGCCAGCAGCTCTAACAGGAACTCCTACGTGCAGTACTTC
>-|TRBJ2-1|TRBD2|TRBV19
CATLEGREGHYNEQFF
TGTGCCACCCTCGAAGGGCGGGAGGGCCACTACAATGAGCAGTTCTTC
>-|TRBJ2-5|-|TRBV6-1
CASSGLQGKQKTQYF
TGCGCCAGCAGTGGTCTGCAGGGCAAACAAAAGACCCAGTACTTC
>-|TRBJ2-1|TRBD2|TRBV29-1
CIVGLAGGFYNKQFF
TGCATCGTTGGACTAGCGGGAGGGTTCTACAATAAGCAGTTCTTC
>many|TRBJ1-2|TRBD1|TRBV28
CASSRHGQGRDGYTF
TGTGCCAGCAGTAGACATGGACAGGGAAGGGATGGCTACACCTTC
>few|TRBJ2-7|TRBD1|TRBV29-1
CNAAPTGLHEQYF
TGCAACGCTGCCCCGACAGGGCTCCACGAGCAGTACTTC
>-|TRBJ2-7|TRBD1|TRBV6-6
CASSSIPGQGAREQYF
TGTGCCAGCAGTTCTATCCCGGGACAGGGGGCGCGTGAGCAGTACTTC
>-|TRBJ2-5|-|TRBV6-5
CVSSGGLETQYF
TGTGTTAGCAGTGGCGGGCTGGAGACCCAGTACTTC
>-|TRBJ2-7|-|TRBV4-3
CASSQDRETPYEKCF
TGCGCCAGCAGCCAAGATCGGGAGACACCCTACGAGAAGTGCTTC
>-|TRBJ1-1|-|TRBV5-1
CASRNVDVSGVEAFF
TGCGCCAGCAGGAACGTGGACGTTTCGGGAGTTGAAGCTTTCTTT
>few|TRBJ2-7|-|TRBV28
CAGSEGLEKPEQYF
TGTGCCGGTTCAGAGGGTCTAGAAAAACCCGAGCAGTACTTC
>-|TRBJ2-7|-|TRBV11-2
CVTSLGGASEQYF
TGTGTCACCAGCCTCGGAGGGGCTAGCGAGCAGTACTTC
>few|TRBJ2-4|TRBD2|TRBV11-1
CVSNFPGTSGTKNIQYF
TGTGTCAGCAACTTTCCCGGGACTAGCGGGACCAAAAACATTCAGTACTTC
>few|TRBJ2-1|TRBD2|TRBV10-2
CASSGGGEQFF
TGCGCCAGCAGTGGGGGGGGAGAGCAGTTCTTC
>-|TRBJ2-3|-|TRBV5-1
CASSLAGTTITDTRYF
TGTGCCAGCAGCTTGGCCGGGACAACTATCACAGATACGCGGTATTTT
>-|TRBJ2-1|TRBD2|TRBV11-2
CASRPTSGRATNEQFF
TGTGCCAGCAGGCCTACTAGCGGGAGGGCCACGAATGAGCAGTTCTTC
>-|TRBJ2-2|-|TRBV2
CASSGVRNTGELFF
TGTGCCAGCAGCGGGGTCAGGAACACCGGGGAGCTGTTTTTT
>few|TRBJ2-1|TRBD2|TRBV4-1
CASSPLITSGSGNEQFF
TGCGCCAGCAGCCCTCTGATAACTAGCGGGAGCGGAAATGAGCAGTTCTTC
>-|TRBJ2-1|TRBD2|TRBV6-5
CASTLSGRHYTEQFF
TGTGCCAGCACTCTCAGCGGGAGGCACTACACCGAGCAGTTCTTC
>many|TRBJ2-5|TRBD1|TRBV30
CAWNVRGDRVFGETQYF
TGTGCCTGGAATGTACGGGGGGACAGGGTGTTTGGGGAGACCCAGTACTTC
>-|TRBJ1-1|-|TRBV6-5
CASKMTGRETGAFF
TGTGCCAGCAAAATGACAGGTAGAGAGACTGGGGCTTTCTTT
>-|TRBJ2-2|TRBD2|TRBV6-1
CASIVLAGNSNPGELFF
TGTGCCAGCATAGTCCTAGCGGGCAATTCGAACCCCGGGGAGCTGTTTTTC
>-|TRBJ2-7|TRBD1|TRBV6-5
CDSSRDRAAHEQYF
TGTGACAGCAGTAGAGACAGGGCGGCCCATGAGCAGTACTTC
>-|TRBJ2-7|TRBD2|TRBV5-6
CASSFMVSGTYEQYF
TGTGCCAGCAGCTTCATGGTTAGCGGGACATACGAGCAGTACTTC
>-|TRBJ1-5|-|TRBV11-2
CASSLEVAQPQHF
TGTGCAAGCAGCTTAGAGGTCGCTCAGCCCCAGCATTTT
>-|TRBJ2-1|TRBD2|TRBV7-9
CASSPAGLAGVEQFF
TGTGCCAGCAGCCCAGCAGGACTAGCGGGAGTCGAGCAGTTCTTC
>-|TRBJ1-5|-|TRBV28
CASSLGGTKVTQHF
TGTGCCAGCAGCCTAGGGGGGACTAAAGTTACGCAGCATTTT
>-|TRBJ2-2|-|TRBV6-6
CASTLGAWEPSF
TGTGCCAGCACCCTAGGTGCCTGGGAGCCGTCTTTT
>-|TRBJ1-2|-|TRBV5-4
CASSLGSNSGGYIF
TGTGCCAGCAGCTTGGGGTCTAATTCGGGAGGCTACATCTTC
>-|TRBJ1-1|TRBD1|TRBV6-6
CASSTGGTTGAFF
TGTGCCAGCAGTACAGGGGGGACTACTGGAGCTTTCTTT